This T cell receptor (beta chain) was retrieved from a study of blood T cell repertoires in COVID-19. Libraries were prepared by immunoSEQ multiplex PCR; TCRdb keeps only in-frame clonotypes and omits some of them. The sample consists of 130,000 or so clones, approximately 81% of them appearing once. V lost 6 bases to trimming and J lost 2 bases; unmatched junction nucleotides: 10. Germline CDR1 is LNHDA and CDR2 is SQIVND (reference sequence). The CDR3 has 15 residues. The sample was peripheral blood. This clonotype was sampled from a woman aged 60-75 years with active or convalescent COVID-19. The V gene is TRBV19, the J gene TRBJ2-7; TRBD1 matches at 7 bases. The CDR3 is CASSLKQGSPYEQYF. In DNA, the CDR3 is TGTGCCAGTAGCCTTAAACAGGGGTCCCCCTACGAGCAGTACTTC.